This TCR beta chain was found in a study of T-cell memory formation after mild COVID-19. This clonotype turned up a few times. It was 5'RACE with constant-segment primers that produced the TCR alpha and TCR beta cDNA libraries, which carried sample barcodes and UMIs. One entry per CDR3 protein results from TCRdb running MiXCR on the 5' RACE reads. The sample shows fewer than 650,000 distinct CDR3 sequences, around 15% of them seen only once. Germline values: CDR1 SGHRS, CDR2 YFSETQ. The CDR3 consists of 18 residues. Trimming removed 4 bases from V and 0 bases from J; junction bases left unmatched: 13.

The sample comprised PBMCs or a T cell subset sorted from them (not recorded which). The V and J genes are TRBV5-1 and TRBJ2-7, with TRBD2 matching over 10 bases. The sequence came from an adult woman who had mild COVID-19 (a few samples of this study predate the infection). Cell type and time point are not known. Written as DNA, the CDR3 is TGCGCCAGCAGCGTCACTAGCGGGGCGGCCTCCTACTCCTACGAGCAGTACTTC. The encoded protein is CASSVTSGAASYSYEQYF. Variable domain in full (rest from reference TRBV5-1 and TRBJ2-7): KAGVTQTPRYLIKTRGQQVTLSCSPISGHRSVSWYQQTPGQGLQFLFEYFSETQRNKGNFPGRFSGRQFSNSRSEMNVSTLELGDSALYLCASSVTSGAASYSYEQYFGPGTRLTVT.